This TCR beta chain was captured in a study of a mutant IDH1 vaccine in newly diagnosed glioma. As for the study in general: Pretreatment consisted of radiotherapy, temozolomide, or both, with most receiving both.

Specified time point: baseline, week 1 (first vaccination visit). Regarding treatment: pre-vaccination baseline after standard-of-care therapy. The CDR3 spans 13 residues. Deletions cut 5 bases from V and 6 bases from J, with 11 bases between. Germline CDR1 and CDR2: MDHEN and SYDVKM. Assay used: immunoSEQ multiplex PCR; TCRdb lists only in-frame clones, some missing. This sample has about 34,000 clones, with about 80% found just once. The chain couples TRBV28 to TRBJ1-5; D not resolved. The receptor comes from a man in his fifties or sixties with glioma. Some clones in this sample may be carry-over from other donors' samples. The sample consisted of peripheral blood mononuclear cells (PBMCs), taken from a glioma patient treated with radiotherapy, temozolomide or both. Here the CDR3 reads CASSTSFGQPQHF. For the CDR3, the DNA is TGTGCCAGCAGTACCTCCTTCGGTCAGCCCCAGCATTTT.